Each of the 20 T cell receptor beta chains below was sequenced from the same sample in a study of T cell clonotyping in hematopoietic cell transplantation (dated by TCRdb to the early 2020s). The library relied on the immunoSEQ multiplex PCR assay. As stored in TCRdb, this immuneACCESS dataset retains in-frame rearrangements with V and J assigned. A fraction of the clones does not appear; measured against another copy, unresolved V genes explain less than half of the discrepancy, and the remainder lacks a known reason. This sample gives more than 65,000 clones in total; just under 95% of them show up just once. The top ten hold around 1.5% of the sample. Sequenced sample: peripheral blood mononuclear cells. The receptor set was obtained from a man over 45 in good health. Some clones in this sample may be carry-over from other donors' samples.

Comment on this clone: One junction end does not reproduce the germline sequence, and a read error may be involved. The rearrangement links TRBV7-7 to TRBJ2-7, with TRBD1 identical over 9 bases. In germline, CDR1 is SSHAT, CDR2 FNYEAQ (reference sequence). The CDR3 sequence is 11 residues long. For the CDR3, the DNA is TGTGCTAGCAGCACGGACAGGGGTTTATACTTC. The encoded protein is CASSTDRGLYF.

In DNA form, the CDR3 reads TGTGCCAGCAGTTACTCGGGGAATGGGCAGGGAAACACCATATATTTT. Translation: CASSYSGNGQGNTIYF. The genes are TRBV6-5 and TRBJ1-3; no clear D gene. The V gene's germline CDR1 is MNHEY and CDR2 SVGAGI. Trimming shortened V by 0 bases and J by 4 bases, and 13 bases separated the two germline ends. This CDR3 is built from 16 residues.

The chain joins TRBV10-3 to TRBJ1-2; tentative D call: TRBD1 (6 bases). The CDR3 contains 15 residues. The V end lost 6 bases, the J end lost 3 bases, and 17 bases lay between the germline ends. Germline V CDR1 and CDR2: ENHRY, SYGVKD. Here the CDR3 reads CAIRQQGADYYGYTF. In nucleotides, the CDR3 is TGTGCCATCAGACAACAGGGAGCTGATTACTATGGCTACACCTTC.

The chain employs TRBV28 and TRBJ2-7; TRBD2 might be the D (5 bases). Trimming removed 8 bases at V and 9 bases at J, with 17 bases between. Per germline, CDR1 MDHEN and CDR2 SYDVKM. CDR3 length: 12 residues. CDR3 nucleotide sequence: TGTGCCAGCTTCGGCTGGGCGGCGGGGCAGTACTTC. The encoded protein is CASFGWAAGQYF.

V gene TRBV6-5 combines with J gene TRBJ2-7; TRBD1 matches 7 bases. Trimming at V came to 6 bases and at J to 2 bases, leaving 7 bases not matched to a gene. The CDR3 covers 14 residues. CDR1 and CDR2 (germline): MNHEY, SVGAGI. CDR3 coding DNA: TGTGCCAGCAGCTCACAGGGGTCCCCCTACGAGCAGTACTTC. Translated, it gives CASSSQGSPYEQYF.

The V gene is TRBV28, the J gene TRBJ1-3, with D possibly TRBD1 on 5 matching bases. V gave up 1 base and J gave up 2 bases, with 12 bases separating them. Per the germline V gene, CDR1 is MDHEN and CDR2 is SYDVKM. This CDR3 spans 16 amino acids. The CDR3 spells CASSLFSGAAGNTIYF. For the CDR3, the DNA is TGTGCCAGCAGTTTATTTAGCGGGGCCGCTGGAAACACCATATATTTT.

This clone was observed once. The rearrangement joins TRBV6-6 to TRBJ1-5; D gene uncertain. Germline CDR1 is MNHNY and CDR2 is SVGAGI (reference sequence). The CDR3 runs 14 residues. Trimming removed 7 bases at V and 0 bases at J, with 10 bases between. This CDR3 reads CASTEAYSNQPQHF. CDR3 nucleotide sequence: TGTGCCAGCACCGAAGCTTATAGCAATCAGCCCCAGCATTTT.

The V call is TRBV30, the J call TRBJ1-1; D might be TRBD1 (5 bases). The ends were cut back, 2 bases at V and 5 bases at J, with 18 bases in the middle. This CDR3 spans 15 amino acids. Germline V gene data show CDR1 as GTSNPN and CDR2 as SVGIG (reference sequence). The CDR3, as DNA: TGTGCCTGGAGTTTAGGGACTTCCCCGGGGACTGAAGCTTTCTTT. Its translation: CAWSLGTSPGTEAFF.

The chain links TRBV6-5 to TRBJ1-1, with D unresolved. Germline CDR1 and CDR2: MNHEY and SVGAGI. The CDR3 runs 14 residues. V lost 0 bases, J lost 4 bases, and 9 bases lay in between. CDR3: CASSYSYGSTEAFF. CDR3 sequence (DNA): TGTGCCAGCAGTTACTCGTACGGTTCCACTGAAGCTTTCTTT.

CDR3 in DNA: TGCGCCAGCAGCTTGGAGGCCGGGGGTAAGGGCTACGAGCAGTACTTC. It specifies CASSLEAGGKGYEQYF. The chain carries TRBV5-1 and TRBJ2-7, with D possibly being TRBD2 (6 bases). This CDR3 is 16 amino acids long. The V gene's germline CDR1 is SGHRS and CDR2 YFSETQ. Between the trimmed V and J ends, which lost 0 bases and 3 bases, there was a span of 16 bases.

The chain joins TRBV5-1 to TRBJ1-5; a weak D match, TRBD1 (6 bases). In germline, CDR1 is SGHRS, CDR2 YFSETQ. The CDR3 extends over 14 amino acids. V was shortened by 4 bases and J by 9 bases, with 17 bases between the two germline ends. CDR3 amino acids: CASSPSTGFGPQHF. The CDR3 DNA reads TGCGCCAGCAGCCCGTCCACAGGGTTCGGGCCCCAGCATTTT.

The CDR3 coding sequence is TGTGCCAGCAGCTTAGGCTCGGGGGGCGGGAACATTCAGTACTTC. This translates into CASSLGSGGGNIQYF. The gene calls are TRBV13 and TRBJ2-4; tentatively, D is TRBD2 (7 bases). Deletions cut 0 bases from V and 7 bases from J, with 13 bases between. Per the germline V gene, CDR1 is PRHDT and CDR2 is FYEKMQ (reference sequence). This CDR3 region has 15 residues.

The chain joins TRBV19 to TRBJ1-2; D gene ambiguous. CDR3 size: 15 residues. The V and J ends lost 7 bases and 0 bases respectively, with 15 bases between them. Per germline, CDR1 LNHDA and CDR2 SQIVND (reference sequence). CDR3 sequence: CASKTSASSNYGYTF. In DNA form, the CDR3 reads TGTGCCAGTAAGACGTCGGCGTCTTCTAACTATGGCTACACCTTC.

In its sample, this clone was seen once. The genes are TRBV19 and TRBJ1-2; TRBD1 matches at 8 bases. V shed 10 bases and J 6 bases; nucleotides not matched to a gene: 13. CDR1 LNHDA and CDR2 SQIVND come from the germline V gene (reference sequence). This CDR3 region has 14 residues. CDR3 protein: CATNHRGALDGYTF. The CDR3, as DNA: TGTGCCACTAATCACAGGGGGGCATTGGATGGCTACACCTTC.

This clone was picked up one time. This sequence joins TRBV7-9 and TRBJ1-5; unclear D gene. V was shortened by 5 bases and J by 3 bases, with 17 bases between the two germline ends. The CDR3 spans 16 residues. Germline V gene data show CDR1 as SEHNR and CDR2 as FQNEAQ (reference sequence). CDR3 sequence (DNA): TGTGCCAGCAGCGGAGTGGACGGAGCTACCAATCAGCCCCAGCATTTT. It specifies CASSGVDGATNQPQHF.

The V and J genes are TRBV19 and TRBJ2-2; D is perhaps TRBD1 or TRBD2 (6 bases each). V lost 7 bases, J lost 0 bases, and 9 bases lay in between. This CDR3 is built from 14 residues. Germline V gives CDR1 LNHDA, CDR2 SQIVND (reference sequence). As DNA, the CDR3 is TGTGCCAGTACGGGGGCCACGAACACCGGGGAGCTGTTTTTT. Amino acid sequence: CASTGATNTGELFF.

This chain uses TRBV7-9 with TRBJ2-2; tentative D call: TRBD1 (5 bases). Germline lookup yields CDR1 SEHNR and CDR2 FQNEAQ (reference sequence). CDR3 length: 13 amino acids. V dropped 5 bases and J dropped 5 bases, with 9 bases sitting between them. The CDR3 spells CASSRQLTGELFF. CDR3 bases: TGTGCCAGCAGCAGACAGCTGACCGGGGAGCTGTTTTTT.

This sequence joins TRBV2 and TRBJ2-1, with 11 nucleotides matching TRBD2. The CDR3 covers 17 residues. V was clipped by 4 bases and J by 0 bases; unmatched bases: 5. Germline loops: CDR1 SNHLY, CDR2 FYNNEI. The CDR3 DNA reads as TGTGCCAGCAGTGTACCTAGCGGGGGGAGCTCCTACAATGAGCAGTTCTTC. This codes for CASSVPSGGSSYNEQFF.

The chain is built from TRBV19 and TRBJ1-5, with D perhaps TRBD1 (5 bases). Trimming shortened V by 6 bases and J by 6 bases, and 18 bases separated the two germline ends. CDR1 LNHDA and CDR2 SQIVND come from the germline V gene (reference sequence). The CDR3 runs 15 residues. CDR3 nucleotides: TGTGCCAGTAGCCCACGTGGGGGATCAGGTCAGCCCCAGCATTTT. This translates into CASSPRGGSGQPQHF.

The count of this clone is one. The rearrangement joins TRBV4-3 to TRBJ1-1; possibly TRBD1 for D (5 bases). In germline, CDR1 is LGHNA, CDR2 YSLEER. CDR3 length: 14 amino acids. Trimming shortened V by 0 bases and J by 10 bases, and 15 bases separated the two germline ends. The chain's CDR3 is CASSQEKGILGAFF. The CDR3 nucleotides are TGCGCCAGCAGCCAAGAAAAGGGGATACTGGGAGCTTTCTTT.